Given below is one T cell receptor (beta chain) in context. Its antigen is not known. The sample originates from a study of CD8+ T cells in alopecia areata. Study-level information: Twice a day, 5 to 10 mg of oral tofacitinib was administered to treated patients.

Looked up from germline, CDR1 is LGHNA and CDR2 is YNFKEQ. The CDR3 spans 15 residues. Trimming removed 3 bases at V and 10 bases at J, with 16 bases between. Isolated RNA was reverse transcribed into cDNA used as the sequencing template. Sequencing used immunoSEQ multiplex PCR; TCRdb keeps in-frame clones, though not all of them. The sample comprises a few hundred thousand clones, approximately 72% of which are singletons, and 0.95% to 1.5% rests with the top ten. Treatment in this sample: oral pan-JAK inhibitor, 5-10 mg twice daily. Peripheral blood samples and lesional scalp punch biopsies were obtained from alopecia areata patients. Points from the study as a whole: One nonresponder leaves baseline CD8+ expansion's link to response uncertain.

The clonotype comes from a human donor with alopecia areata. The chain uses TRBV4-2 and TRBJ1-6, with D possibly TRBD1 on 5 matching bases. The sample was CD4+ T cells sorted from blood, taken around week 44, from a patient treated with tofacitinib. The CDR3 spells CASSQTPGGESPLHF. Here the CDR3 DNA reads TGTGCCAGCAGCCAGACACCGGGGGGGGAATCACCCCTCCACTTT.